Listed below are T cell receptor beta chains from one sample, sequenced in a study of CD8+CD57+ T cells in acquired aplastic anemia. TCRdb re-analysed the reads in MiXCR, keeping a single row per CDR3 protein. The table includes around 430,000 distinct CDR3 sequences, about a third detected once. Sequences were obtained from sorted CD4+, CD8+, or CD8+CD57+ T cells (not recorded which) from PBMCs. The receptors were gathered from a human donor with aplastic anemia. Both conserved end residues are trimmed from each CDR3.

V gene,J gene,CDR3 protein
TRBV24-1,TRBJ2-1,ATSDSSWGYNEQF
TRBV19,TRBJ1-2,ASSLQDGNLYGYT
TRBV18,TRBJ1-3,ASSSSASSGNTIY
TRBV4-3,TRBJ1-3,ASSQGTGTGNTIY
TRBV2,TRBJ1-4,ASSANTNEKLF
TRBV27,TRBJ2-7,ASSKIAGVRYEQY
TRBV6-2/TRBV6-3,TRBJ2-2,ASSYSSAGELF
TRBV12-3/TRBV12-4,TRBJ1-5,ASSFIRNQPQH
TRBV10-2,TRBJ2-7,ASSHRTGLRGNEQY
TRBV2,TRBJ2-7,ASRQQSFSFYEQY
TRBV19,TRBJ2-1,ASSIRGRYYNEQF
TRBV2,TRBJ2-3,ASTFETDTQY
TRBV27,TRBJ2-4,ASSSGISPIAKNIQY
TRBV7-3,TRBJ2-1,ASSLLGAPLNEQF
TRBV29-1,TRBJ2-7,SVRQAPSYEQY
TRBV25-1,TRBJ1-1,ASSDLRTGVAF
TRBV4-3,TRBJ1-1,ASSPRPTGANTEAF
TRBV5-1,TRBJ2-7,ASSLALGGPSSYEQY
TRBV2,TRBJ2-3,ASKYGTSGGDTQY
TRBV29-1,TRBJ1-2,SVQQGAGDYGYT
TRBV5-1,TRBJ2-1,ASSSQLAGGPNGQF
TRBV10-3,TRBJ2-7,AISAHREVEQY
TRBV20-1,TRBJ2-1,SASGLSSYNEQF
TRBV10-3,TRBJ2-1,AISPGTKYNEQF
TRBV20-1,TRBJ1-1,SASRVANTEAF
TRBV11-2,TRBJ1-2,ASSDAGQGFGGYT